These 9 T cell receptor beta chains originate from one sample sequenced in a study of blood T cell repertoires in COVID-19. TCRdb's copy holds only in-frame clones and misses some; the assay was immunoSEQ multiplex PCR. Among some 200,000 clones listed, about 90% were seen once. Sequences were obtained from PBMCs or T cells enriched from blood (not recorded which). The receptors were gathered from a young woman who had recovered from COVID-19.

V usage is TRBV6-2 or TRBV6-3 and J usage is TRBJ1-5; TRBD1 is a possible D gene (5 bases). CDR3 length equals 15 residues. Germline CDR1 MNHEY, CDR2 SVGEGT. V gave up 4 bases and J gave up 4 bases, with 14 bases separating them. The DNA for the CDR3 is TGTGCCAGCAGTTTGGGCGGGGGGGGGAATCAGCCCCAGCATTTT. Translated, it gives CASSLGGGGNQPQHF.

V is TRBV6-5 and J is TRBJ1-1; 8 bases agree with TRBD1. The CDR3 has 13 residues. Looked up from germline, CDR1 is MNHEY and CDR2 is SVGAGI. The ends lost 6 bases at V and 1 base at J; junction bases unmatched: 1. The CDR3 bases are TGTGCCAGCAGAACAGGGGGGAACACTGAAGCTTTCTTT. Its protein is CASRTGGNTEAFF.

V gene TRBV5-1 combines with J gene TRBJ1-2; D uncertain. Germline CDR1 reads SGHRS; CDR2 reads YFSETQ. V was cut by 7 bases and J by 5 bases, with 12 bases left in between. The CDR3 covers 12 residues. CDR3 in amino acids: CASGEGDYGYTF. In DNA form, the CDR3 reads TGCGCCAGCGGGGAGGGTGATTATGGCTACACCTTC.

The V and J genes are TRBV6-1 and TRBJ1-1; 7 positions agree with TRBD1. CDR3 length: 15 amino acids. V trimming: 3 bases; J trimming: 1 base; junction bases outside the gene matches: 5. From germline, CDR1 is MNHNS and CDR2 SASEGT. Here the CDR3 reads CASSEARQGNTEAFF. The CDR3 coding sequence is TGTGCCAGCAGTGAGGCTAGACAGGGGAACACTGAAGCTTTCTTT.

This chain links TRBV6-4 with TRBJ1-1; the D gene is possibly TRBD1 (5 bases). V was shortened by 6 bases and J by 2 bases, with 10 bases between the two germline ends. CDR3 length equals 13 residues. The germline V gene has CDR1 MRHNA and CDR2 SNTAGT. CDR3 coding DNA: TGTGCCAGCAGCCCTGACAGTAACACTGAAGCTTTCTTT. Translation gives CASSPDSNTEAFF.

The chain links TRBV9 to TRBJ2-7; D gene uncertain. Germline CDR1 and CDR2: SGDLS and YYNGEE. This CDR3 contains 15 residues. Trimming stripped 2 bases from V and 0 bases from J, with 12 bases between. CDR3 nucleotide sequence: TGTGCCAGCAGCGTCTTCCAAGAGTCCTCCTACGAGCAGTACTTC. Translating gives CASSVFQESSYEQYF.

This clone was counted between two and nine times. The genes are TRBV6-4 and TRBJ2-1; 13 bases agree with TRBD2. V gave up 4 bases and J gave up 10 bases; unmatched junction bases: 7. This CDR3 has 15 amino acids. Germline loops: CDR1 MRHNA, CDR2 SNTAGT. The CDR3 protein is CASSATSGGASEQFF. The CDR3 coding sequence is TGTGCCAGCAGTGCCACTAGCGGGGGGGCCAGCGAGCAGTTCTTC.

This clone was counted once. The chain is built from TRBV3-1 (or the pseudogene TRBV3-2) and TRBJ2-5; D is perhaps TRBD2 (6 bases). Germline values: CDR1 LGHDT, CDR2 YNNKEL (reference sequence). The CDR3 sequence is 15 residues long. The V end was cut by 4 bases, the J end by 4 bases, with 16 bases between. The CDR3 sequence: CASSPLAGLGETQYF. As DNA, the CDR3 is TGTGCCAGCAGCCCCCTGGCGGGGCTGGGAGAGACCCAGTACTTC.

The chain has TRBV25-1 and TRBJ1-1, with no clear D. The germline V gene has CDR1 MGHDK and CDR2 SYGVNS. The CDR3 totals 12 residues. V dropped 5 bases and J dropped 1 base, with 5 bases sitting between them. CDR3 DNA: TGTGCCAGCAGTCCCAAGAACACTGAAGCTTTCTTT. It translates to CASSPKNTEAFF. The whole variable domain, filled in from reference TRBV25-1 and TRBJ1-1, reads EADIYQTPRYLVIGTGKKITLECSQTMGHDKMYWYQQDPGMELHLIHYSYGVNSTEKGDLSSESTVSRIRTEHFPLTLESARPSHTSQYLCASSPKNTEAFFGQGTRLTVV.